The following is a T cell receptor (beta chain) sequence with its context. As yet, its antigen is unknown. Germline V gene lookup returns CDR1 MNHEY and CDR2 SVGAGI. V lost 8 bases and J lost 1, with 18 bases in between. The CDR3 is 15 residues long. These data come from a study of cytomegalovirus exposure and HLA in healthy donors. Overall study findings and caveats: Researchers reported from a later analysis that most CMV-associated TCR beta chains appeared HLA-restricted.

A multiplex PCR was run with 60 Vbeta primers and 13 Jbeta primers. TCRdb's table, derived via immunoSEQ multiplex PCR, lists solely in-frame clones and lacks some. The sample holds tens of thousands of clones, 65% to 70% seen once. The material sequenced was PBMCs. The TCR sequence derives from a male donor in good health and CMV-seropositive. The chain is built from TRBV6-5 and TRBJ2-7; possibly TRBD2 for D (7 bases). The CDR3 nucleotides are TGTGCCAGCGAAGGGGGTGGCGGGGGTTCCTACGAGCAGTACTTC. Translating gives CASEGGGGGSYEQYF.